The source of this T cell receptor (beta chain) is a study of blood T cell repertoires in COVID-19 (TCRdb year 2020). Regarding the research as a whole: Samples covering the acute and convalescent phases of COVID-19 were provided by collaborators in the United States, Italy and Spain. The material from the prospective study consisted of cDNA or gDNA derived from T cells, B-cell-depleted T cells, or PBMCs. The dataset comprised deeply sampled blood TCRbeta repertoires from subjects exposed to, actively infected with, or recovered from COVID-19. The repertoires were released in a freely available public database intended as a resource for research on the immune response to SARS-CoV-2. The samples were drawn from two sources: the first 160 participants of the ongoing ImmuneRACE study, and 1,000 to 1,500 subjects contributed by 6 global collaborators. Nearly every sample came with metadata listing a de-identified subject ID, COVID-19 status, age in years and sex. HLA class I and class II types, where available, came from metadata supplied by the sample provider rather than from assay-based typing. Summary of the overall study and its limitations: The quantity of clinical and demographic metadata differed by source and by participant and was supplied without curation.

V loses 4 bases at its end and J loses 5 bases; junction bases beyond the gene matches: 8. From cysteine to phenylalanine, the CDR3 is 16 amino acids long. Of the read, only the CDR3 DNA is kept; its 48 bases are in frame from base 1. CDR1 SGHRS and CDR2 YFSETQ are derived from the germline V gene. Worth noting for this clone: Its antigen remains undetermined. There are no base qualities to consult, and no much larger clone falls within one base.

The immunoSEQ Assay, a bias-controlled multiplex PCR, was used to amplify TCRbeta CDR3 regions from genomic DNA. For the original study's pipeline: The number of nucleated cells in each sample was estimated by amplification of reference gene primers within the assay. To quantify the absolute abundance of each unique TCRbeta CDR3 rearrangement, sequence reads were collapsed and filtered. For each sample, productive Simpson clonality was calculated as the square root of Simpson's diversity index across productive rearrangements. TCRdb obtained this table from immuneACCESS and retained in-frame rearrangements with V and J assigned. These tables miss some clones; where compared with another copy, unresolved V genes account for less than half of the shortfall, and the remainder is unexplained. From that table come the V and J calls and clone size; the DNA was used to work out D and trimming. This sample has about 180,000 clones in its table, and roughly 80% of those were observed once. The ten largest clonotypes hold approximately 5.6% of the sample.

Enrolling through a virtual design, the prospective study's participants ranged in age from roughly 18 to 90 years and lived across 20 to 25 United States geographic areas. In the prospective study, cohorts were assigned on the basis of participant-reported clinical history obtained from a screening survey and a study questionnaire. In the prospective study, whole blood, serum and a nasopharyngeal or oropharyngeal swab were collected from each participant by mobile phlebotomists. Participants in the prospective study had the option to provide additional blood draws and questionnaires over a 2-month period. Blood samples from the prospective study were shipped frozen or at room temperature prior to DNA extraction.

This receptor was taken from a woman aged 40 to 50 with acute COVID-19. The chain is assembled from TRBV5-1 and TRBJ2-2, and 10 bases in between align with TRBD1. Sequencing was carried out using PBMCs or T cells enriched from blood (not recorded which). The bases are TGCGCCAGCAGCGAAACGACAGGGGGCGTTACCGGGGAGCTGTTTTTT. It is translated as CASSETTGGVTGELFF.